This T cell receptor (beta chain) was sequenced in a study of T cell changes during pregnancy in multiple sclerosis. Sequenced by immunoSEQ multiplex PCR; TCRdb stores in-frame clones only, minus some. This sample has 85,000 to 130,000 clones, with about 94% found just once. The V gene's germline CDR1 is SGHDT and CDR2 YYEEEE. V was trimmed by 2 bases and J by 4 bases, leaving 13 bases between them. This CDR3 contains 14 residues. This clonotype was sampled from a female donor with multiple sclerosis, enrolled in a pregnancy study. The sequencing used peripheral blood, collected before pregnancy. The chain carries TRBV5-6 and TRBJ2-7; unclear D gene. The CDR3 sequence is CASSFQAGVYEQYF. The DNA for the CDR3 is TGTGCCAGCAGCTTTCAGGCAGGCGTTTACGAGCAGTACTTC.